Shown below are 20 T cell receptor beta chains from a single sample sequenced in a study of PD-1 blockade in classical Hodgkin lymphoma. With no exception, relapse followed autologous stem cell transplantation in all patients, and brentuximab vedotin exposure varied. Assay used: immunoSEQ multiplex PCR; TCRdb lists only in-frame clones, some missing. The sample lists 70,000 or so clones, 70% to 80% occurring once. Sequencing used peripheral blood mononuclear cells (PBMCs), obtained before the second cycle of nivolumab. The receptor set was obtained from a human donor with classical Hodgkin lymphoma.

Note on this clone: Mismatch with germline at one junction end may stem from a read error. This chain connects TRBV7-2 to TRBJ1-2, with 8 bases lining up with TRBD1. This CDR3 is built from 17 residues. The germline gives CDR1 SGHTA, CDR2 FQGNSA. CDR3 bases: TGTGCCAGCAGCTTTGAGAGACGGACAGGGATTCTCTATGGCCACACCTTC. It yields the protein CASSFERRTGILYGHTF.

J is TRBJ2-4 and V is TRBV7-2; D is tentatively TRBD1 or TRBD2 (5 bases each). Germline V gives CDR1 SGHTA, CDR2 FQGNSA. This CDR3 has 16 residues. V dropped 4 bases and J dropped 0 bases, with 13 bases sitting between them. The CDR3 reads CASSSGRLLAKNIQYF. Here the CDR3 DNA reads TGTGCCAGCAGCTCGGGACGGCTACTAGCCAAAAACATTCAGTACTTC. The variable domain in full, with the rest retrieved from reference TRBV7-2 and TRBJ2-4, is GAGVSQSPSNKVTEKGKDVELRCDPISGHTALYWYRQSLGQGLEFLIYFQGNSAPDKSGLPSDRFSAERTGGSVSTLTIQRTQQEDSAVYLCASSSGRLLAKNIQYFGAGTRLSVL.

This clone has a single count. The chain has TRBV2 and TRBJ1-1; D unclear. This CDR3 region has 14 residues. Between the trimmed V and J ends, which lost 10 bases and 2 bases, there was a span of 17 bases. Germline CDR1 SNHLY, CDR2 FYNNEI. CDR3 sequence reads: CATASKGRNTEAFF. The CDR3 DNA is TGTGCCACCGCCTCGAAAGGGCGAAACACTGAAGCTTTCTTT.

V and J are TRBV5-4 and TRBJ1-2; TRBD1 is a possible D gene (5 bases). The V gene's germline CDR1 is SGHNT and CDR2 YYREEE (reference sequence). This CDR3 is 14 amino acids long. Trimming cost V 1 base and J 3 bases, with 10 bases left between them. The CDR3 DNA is TGTGCCAGCAGCTTGAGGGGCGAAGACTATGGCTACACCTTC. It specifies CASSLRGEDYGYTF.

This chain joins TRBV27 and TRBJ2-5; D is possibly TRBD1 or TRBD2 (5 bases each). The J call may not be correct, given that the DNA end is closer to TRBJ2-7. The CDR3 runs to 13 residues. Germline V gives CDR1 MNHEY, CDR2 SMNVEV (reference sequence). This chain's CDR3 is CASSLRGDYEQYF. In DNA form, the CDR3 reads TGTGCCAGCAGTTTAAGAGGGGATTACGAGCAGTACTTC.

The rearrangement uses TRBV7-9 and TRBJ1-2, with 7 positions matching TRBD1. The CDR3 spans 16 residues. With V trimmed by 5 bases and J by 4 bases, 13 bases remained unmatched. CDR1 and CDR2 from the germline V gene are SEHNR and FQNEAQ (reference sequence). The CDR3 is CASSQRQGGPIYGYTF. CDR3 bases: TGTGCCAGCAGCCAACGACAGGGAGGCCCTATCTATGGCTACACCTTC.

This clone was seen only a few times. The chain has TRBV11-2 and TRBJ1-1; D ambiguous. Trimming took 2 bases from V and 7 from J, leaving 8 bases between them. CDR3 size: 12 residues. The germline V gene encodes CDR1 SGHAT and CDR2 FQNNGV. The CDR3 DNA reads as TGTGCCAGCAGCTTAAGGACCAGTGAAGCTTTCTTT. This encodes CASSLRTSEAFF.

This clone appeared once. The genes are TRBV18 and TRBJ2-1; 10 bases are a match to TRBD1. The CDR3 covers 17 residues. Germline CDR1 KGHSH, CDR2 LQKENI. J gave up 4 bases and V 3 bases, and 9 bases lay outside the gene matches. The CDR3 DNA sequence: TGTGCCAGCTCACCCTCGTTCGGGACAGGGGAATACAATGAGCAGTTCTTC. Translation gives CASSPSFGTGEYNEQFF.

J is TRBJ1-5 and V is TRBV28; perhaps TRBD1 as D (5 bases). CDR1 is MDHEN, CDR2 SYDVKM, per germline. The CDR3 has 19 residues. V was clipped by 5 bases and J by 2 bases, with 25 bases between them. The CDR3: CASSAYGRARSSGNQPQHF. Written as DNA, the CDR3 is TGTGCCAGCAGTGCCTATGGCAGGGCCCGTAGTTCGGGCAATCAGCCCCAGCATTTT. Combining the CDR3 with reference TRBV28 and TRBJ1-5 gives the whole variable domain DVKVTQSSRYLVKRTGEKVFLECVQDMDHENMFWYRQDPGLGLRLIYFSYDVKMKEKGDIPEGYSVSREKKERFSLILESASTNQTSMYLCASSAYGRARSSGNQPQHFGDGTRLSIL.

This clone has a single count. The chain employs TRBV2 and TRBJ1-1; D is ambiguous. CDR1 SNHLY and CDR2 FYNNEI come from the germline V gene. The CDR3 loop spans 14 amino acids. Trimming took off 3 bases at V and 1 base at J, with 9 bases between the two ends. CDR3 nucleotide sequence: TGTGCCAGCAGTGATTCGGCCCCGAACACTGAAGCTTTCTTT. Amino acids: CASSDSAPNTEAFF.

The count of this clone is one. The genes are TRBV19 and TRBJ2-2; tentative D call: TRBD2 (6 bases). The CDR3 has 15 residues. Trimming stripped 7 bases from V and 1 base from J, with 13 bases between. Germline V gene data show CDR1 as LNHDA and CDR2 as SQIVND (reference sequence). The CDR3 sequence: CASKGGPGNTGELFF. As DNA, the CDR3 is TGTGCCAGTAAGGGAGGACCGGGGAACACCGGGGAGCTGTTTTTT.

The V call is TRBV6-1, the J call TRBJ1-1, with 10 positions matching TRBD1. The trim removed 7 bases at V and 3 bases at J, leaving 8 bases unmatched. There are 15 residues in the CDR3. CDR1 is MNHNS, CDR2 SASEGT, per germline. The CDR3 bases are TGTGCCAGCACCTGGGGGGGGACAGGGGACACTGAAGCTTTCTTT. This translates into CASTWGGTGDTEAFF.

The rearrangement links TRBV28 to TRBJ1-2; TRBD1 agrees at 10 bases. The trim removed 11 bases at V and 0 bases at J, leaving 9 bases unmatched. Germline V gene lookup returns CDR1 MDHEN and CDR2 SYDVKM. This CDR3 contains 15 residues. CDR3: CAGSRDRGSNYGYTF. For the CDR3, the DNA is TGTGCCGGATCCAGGGACAGGGGATCTAACTATGGCTACACCTTC.

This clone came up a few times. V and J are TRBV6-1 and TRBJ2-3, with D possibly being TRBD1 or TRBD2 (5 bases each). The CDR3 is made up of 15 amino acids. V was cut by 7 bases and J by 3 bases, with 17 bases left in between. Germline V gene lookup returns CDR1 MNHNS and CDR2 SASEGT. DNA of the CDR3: TGTGCCAGCACCCTCTTGGGGGTACAAACAGATACGCAGTATTTT. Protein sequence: CASTLLGVQTDTQYF.

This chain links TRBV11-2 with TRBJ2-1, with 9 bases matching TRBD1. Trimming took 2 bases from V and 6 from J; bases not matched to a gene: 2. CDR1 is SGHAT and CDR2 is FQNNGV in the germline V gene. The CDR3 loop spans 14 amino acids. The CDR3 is CASSLSTGGNEQFF. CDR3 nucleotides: TGTGCCAGCAGCTTATCGACAGGGGGCAATGAGCAGTTCTTC.

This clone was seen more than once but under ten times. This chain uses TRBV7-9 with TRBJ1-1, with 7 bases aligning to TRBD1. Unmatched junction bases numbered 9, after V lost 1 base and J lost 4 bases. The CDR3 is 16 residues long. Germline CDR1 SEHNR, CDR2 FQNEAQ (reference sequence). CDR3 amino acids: CASSLGARGRSTEAFF. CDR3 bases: TGTGCCAGCAGCTTAGGGGCCAGGGGGAGAAGCACTGAAGCTTTCTTT.

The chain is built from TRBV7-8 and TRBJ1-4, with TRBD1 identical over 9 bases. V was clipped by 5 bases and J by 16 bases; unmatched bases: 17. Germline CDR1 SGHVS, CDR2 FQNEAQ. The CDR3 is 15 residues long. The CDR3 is CASSPGTGSLANPFF. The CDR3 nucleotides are TGTGCCAGCAGCCCCGGGACAGGGTCTCTTGCCAATCCGTTTTTT. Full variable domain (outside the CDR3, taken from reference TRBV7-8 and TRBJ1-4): GAGVSQSPRYKVAKRGQDVALRCDPISGHVSLFWYQQALGQGPEFLTYFQNEAQLDKSGLPSDRFFAERPEGSVSTLKIQRTQQEDSAVYLCASSPGTGSLANPFFGSGTQLSVL.

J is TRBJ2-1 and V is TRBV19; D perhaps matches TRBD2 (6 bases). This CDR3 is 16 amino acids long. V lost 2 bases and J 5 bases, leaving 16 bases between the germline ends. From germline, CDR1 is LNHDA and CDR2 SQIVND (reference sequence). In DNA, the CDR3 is TGTGCCAGTAGTATAAATTATGGGGGGACGCACAATGAGCAGTTCTTC. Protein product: CASSINYGGTHNEQFF. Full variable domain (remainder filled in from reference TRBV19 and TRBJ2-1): DGGITQSPKYLFRKEGQNVTLSCEQNLNHDAMYWYRQDPGQGLRLIYYSQIVNDFQKGDIAEGYSVSREKKESFPLTVTSAQKNPTAFYLCASSINYGGTHNEQFFGPGTRLTVL.

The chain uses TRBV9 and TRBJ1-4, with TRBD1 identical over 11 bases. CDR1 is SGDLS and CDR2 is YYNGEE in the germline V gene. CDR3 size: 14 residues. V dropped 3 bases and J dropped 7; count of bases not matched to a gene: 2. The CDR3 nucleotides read TGTGCCAGCAGCGCCGGGACAGGGGGTGAAAAACTGTTTTTT. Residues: CASSAGTGGEKLFF.

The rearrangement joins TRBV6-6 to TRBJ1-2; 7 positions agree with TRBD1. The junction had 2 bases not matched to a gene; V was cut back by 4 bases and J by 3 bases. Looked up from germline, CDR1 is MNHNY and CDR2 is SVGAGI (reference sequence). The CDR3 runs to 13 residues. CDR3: CASSSTGDYGYTF. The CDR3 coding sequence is TGTGCCAGCAGTTCCACAGGGGACTATGGCTACACCTTC.